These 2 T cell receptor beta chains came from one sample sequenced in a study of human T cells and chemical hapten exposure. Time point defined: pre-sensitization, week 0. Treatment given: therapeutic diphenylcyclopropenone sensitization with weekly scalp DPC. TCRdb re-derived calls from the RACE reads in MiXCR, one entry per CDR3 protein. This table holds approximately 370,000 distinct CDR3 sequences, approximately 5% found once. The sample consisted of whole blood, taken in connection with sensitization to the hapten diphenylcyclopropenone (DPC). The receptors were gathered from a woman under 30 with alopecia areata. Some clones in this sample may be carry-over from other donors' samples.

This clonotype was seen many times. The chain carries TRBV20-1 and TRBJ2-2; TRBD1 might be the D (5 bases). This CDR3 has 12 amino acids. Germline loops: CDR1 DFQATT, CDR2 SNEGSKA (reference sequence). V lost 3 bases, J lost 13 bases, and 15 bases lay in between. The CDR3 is CSASKGRSGLFF. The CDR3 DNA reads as TGCAGTGCTAGTAAGGGGCGATCGGGGCTGTTTTTT.

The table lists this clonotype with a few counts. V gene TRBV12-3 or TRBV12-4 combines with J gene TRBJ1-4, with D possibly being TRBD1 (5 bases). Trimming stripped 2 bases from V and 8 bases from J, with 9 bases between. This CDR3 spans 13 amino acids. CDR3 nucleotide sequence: TGTGCCAGCAGTTTATTCCGGGGCGAAAAACTGTTTTTT. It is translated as CASSLFRGEKLFF.